This T cell receptor beta chain was documented in a study of shared clonotypes between healthy human individuals. V was cut by 7 bases and J by 1 base, with 13 bases left in between. Looked up from germline, CDR1 is SGHAT and CDR2 is FQNNGV. The CDR3 has 14 amino acids. The assay was immunoSEQ multiplex PCR, and TCRdb's table has in-frame clones only and misses some. The data contain about 340,000 clones, roughly 70% of them singletons. Input material: memory CD4+ T cells sorted from blood. Subset of the sample: CD45RA-negative fraction. The V call is TRBV11-2, the J call TRBJ1-1; D call uncertain. This receptor was identified in a man between 25 and 39 years old in good health. CDR3 sequence reads: CASIPLRPNTEAFF. The CDR3 DNA follows: TGTGCCAGCATTCCTCTCAGGCCGAACACTGAAGCTTTCTTT.